This T cell receptor beta chain originates from a study of T cells in Graves' hyperthyroidism and ophthalmopathy. The study's findings and limits: Most thyroid-expanded clonotypes above 0.001 were also found in blood.

Graves' hyperthyroidism is called stable when ophthalmopathy does not progress within 18 months. Clinicians diagnosed patients from clinical symptoms, serum thyroxine and TRAb, thyroid ultrasound and orbital computed tomography. Fresh peripheral blood, about 10 ml of it, supplied the PBMCs. V gave up 5 bases and J gave up 7 bases; unmatched junction bases: 11. The CDR3 has 15 residues. CDR1 is SGHTA and CDR2 is FQGNSA in the germline V gene. This clonotype came up many times. Its cognate antigen is unknown. Using RNA transcripts as the source, TCR beta CDR3 regions were amplified. The HTBI primer set was used in a first-round RT-PCR of the TCR CDR3. TCRdb fed the multiplex PCR reads into MiXCR, producing one record per CDR3 protein. The table records some 560,000 distinct CDR3 sequences, 15% to 17% of them present only once.

The receptor was isolated from a woman younger than 45 with Graves' hyperthyroidism. The chain carries TRBV7-2 and TRBJ2-1; 7 nucleotides line up with TRBD2. The material sequenced was blood. CDR3 DNA sequence: TGTGCCAGCAGCATCCGGGGCGGGAGTTGGAATGAGCAGTTCTTC. It specifies CASSIRGGSWNEQFF.